This T cell receptor beta chain appears in the sequencing data of a study of blood T cell repertoires in COVID-19. Background on the study: T cells, B-cell-depleted T cells, or PBMCs provided the cDNA or gDNA that served as material.

Original handling: Nucleated cell number was recorded as an estimate derived from reference gene primer amplification. Here immunoSEQ multiplex PCR was the method, and the copy in TCRdb shows in-frame clones only, minus some. V, J and clone size were drawn from that table, and D and trimming were deduced from the DNA. The table includes 200,000 to 250,000 clones, more than 80% detected once. This clone was found once. V lost 5 bases, J lost 4 bases, and 9 bases stayed unmatched. The CDR3 is 15 residues long. Germline V gives CDR1 SEHNR, CDR2 FQNEAQ (reference sequence). This receptor was taken from a man aged 30 to 45 with COVID-19, enrolled during active disease. The genes are TRBV7-9 and TRBJ1-2; 8 bases fit TRBD1. The sequenced sample was peripheral blood. CDR3 loop: CASSPEDRAGYGYTF. CDR3 nucleotides: TGTGCCAGCAGCCCAGAGGACAGGGCTGGCTATGGCTACACCTTC. Combining the CDR3 with reference TRBV7-9 and TRBJ1-2 gives the whole variable domain DTGVSQNPRHKITKRGQNVTFRCDPISEHNRLYWYRQTLGQGPEFLTYFQNEAQLEKSRLLSDRFSAERPKGSFSTLEIQRTEQGDSAMYLCASSPEDRAGYGYTFGSGTRLTVV.